A single sample is the source of the 3 T cell receptor beta chains below, sequenced in a study of CD4+ T cells in melanoma. Sequenced by immunoSEQ multiplex PCR; TCRdb stores in-frame clones only, minus some. The data hold about 11,000 clones, with about 66% observed a single time. Input material: cells from a culture (not recorded whether cultured in vitro). These receptors all come from a human donor with melanoma.

This clone occurred a few times. This chain joins TRBV6-1 and TRBJ2-2, with TRBD1 matching 7 bases. This CDR3 is built from 12 residues. The germline gives CDR1 MNHNS, CDR2 SASEGT. With 8 bases clipped from V and 4 bases from J, the junction kept 1 base outside the gene matches. In DNA form, the CDR3 reads TGTGCCAGCCGACAGGGCACCGGGGAGCTGTTTTTT. This gives the protein CASRQGTGELFF.

This chain uses TRBV5-1 with TRBJ1-1; D possibly corresponds to TRBD1 (5 bases). Germline lookup yields CDR1 SGHRS and CDR2 YFSETQ. Trimming removed 0 bases from V and 4 bases from J, with 13 bases in between. The CDR3 is 15 residues long. CDR3 region: CASSLVPGGITEAFF. CDR3 in DNA: TGCGCCAGCAGCTTGGTTCCCGGGGGAATCACTGAAGCTTTCTTT.

The chain employs TRBV6-5 and TRBJ2-5; 10 bases align to TRBD2. Germline lookup yields CDR1 MNHEY and CDR2 SVGAGI. The CDR3 consists of 14 residues. After removal of 6 bases from V and 5 bases from J, the junction contained 6 bases not matched to a gene. CDR3 nucleotide sequence: TGTGCCAGCAGGAAGACTAGCGGGTGGGAGACCCAGTACTTC. Translation: CASRKTSGWETQYF.